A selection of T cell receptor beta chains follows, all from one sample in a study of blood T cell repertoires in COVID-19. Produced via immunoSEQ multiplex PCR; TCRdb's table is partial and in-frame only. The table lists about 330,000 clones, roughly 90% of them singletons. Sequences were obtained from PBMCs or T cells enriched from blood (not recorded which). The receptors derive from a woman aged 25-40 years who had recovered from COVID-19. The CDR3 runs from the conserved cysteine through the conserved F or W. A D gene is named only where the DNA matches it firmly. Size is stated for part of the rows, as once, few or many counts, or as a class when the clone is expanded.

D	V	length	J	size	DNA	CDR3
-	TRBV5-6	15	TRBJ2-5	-	TGTGCCAGCAGCTTGTACTCTACGGGGAGGGAGACCCAGTACTTC	CASSLYSTGRETQYF
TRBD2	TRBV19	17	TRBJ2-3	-	TGTGCCAGCGACGGAGGAGGTACTAGCGGGAGTCCCGATACGCAGTATTTT	CASDGGGTSGSPDTQYF
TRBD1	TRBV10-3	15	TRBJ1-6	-	TGTGCCATCAGGGCGGGACAGGACTATAATTCACCCCTCCACTTT	CAIRAGQDYNSPLHF
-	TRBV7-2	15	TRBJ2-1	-	TGTGCCAGCAGCAGTTTGGGGGGGCCCTCCTCCGAGCAGTTCTTC	CASSSLGGPSSEQFF
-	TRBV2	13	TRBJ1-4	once	TGTGCCAGCGTGGTAGCGGAAAATGAAAAACTGTTTTTT	CASVVAENEKLFF
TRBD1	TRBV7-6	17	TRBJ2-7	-	TGTGCCAGCAGCTTAGCGTCTCAGGGACAGGGGGCTTACGAGCAGTACTTC	CASSLASQGQGAYEQYF
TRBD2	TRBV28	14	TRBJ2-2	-	TGTGCCAGCAGCTTAGCGGGGGGGGCCGGGGAGCTGTTTTTT	CASSLAGGAGELFF
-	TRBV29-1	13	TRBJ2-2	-	TGCAGCGTTGAACAGGGATGGGCCGGGGAGCTGTTTTTT	CSVEQGWAGELFF
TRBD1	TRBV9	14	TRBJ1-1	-	TGTGCCAGCAGCCCAAACAGGGGGGGCACTGAAGCTTTCTTT	CASSPNRGGTEAFF
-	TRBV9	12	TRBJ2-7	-	TGTGCCAGCAGCGTACAGGGCTACGAGCAGTACTTC	CASSVQGYEQYF
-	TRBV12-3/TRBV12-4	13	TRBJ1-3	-	TGTGCCAGCACACGGAGCTCTGGAAACACCATATATTTT	CASTRSSGNTIYF
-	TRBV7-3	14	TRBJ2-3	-	TGTGCCAGCAGCTTAGACTCTAGCACAGATACGCAGTATTTT	CASSLDSSTDTQYF
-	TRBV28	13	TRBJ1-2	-	TGTGCCAGCAGTACCGGGGGAATGTATGGCTACACCTTC	CASSTGGMYGYTF
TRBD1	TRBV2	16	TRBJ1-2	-	TGTGCCAGCAGTCCTCAGGACAGGGGGTGGGTCGGTGGCTACACCTTC	CASSPQDRGWVGGYTF
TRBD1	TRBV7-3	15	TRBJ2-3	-	TGTGCCAGCAGCTTACAGGGGGCGGCTTATGATACGCAGTATTTT	CASSLQGAAYDTQYF
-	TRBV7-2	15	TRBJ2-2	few	TGTGCCAGCAGCGCTAGGGTGGGGGGCACCGGGGAGCTGTTTTTT	CASSARVGGTGELFF
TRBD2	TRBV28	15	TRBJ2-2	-	TGTGCCAGCAGTTTGACTAGCGGGAGCACCGGGGAGCTGTTTTTT	CASSLTSGSTGELFF
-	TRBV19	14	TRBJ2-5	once	TGTGCCAGTAGTATGGCAGGGCTCCAAGAGACCCAGTACTTC	CASSMAGLQETQYF
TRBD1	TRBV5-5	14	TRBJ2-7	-	TGTGCCAGCAGCCGCCGACAGGGAGCATACGAGCAGTACTTC	CASSRRQGAYEQYF
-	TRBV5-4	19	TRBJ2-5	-	TGTGCCAGCAGCTTGAATTGGGCAGGGGGGCAGGCGGGCCAAGAGACCCAGTACTTC	CASSLNWAGGQAGQETQYF
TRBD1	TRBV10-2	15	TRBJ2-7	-	TGCGCCCCCATAAACGACAGGGCCAACTCCTACGAGCAGTACTTC	CAPINDRANSYEQYF
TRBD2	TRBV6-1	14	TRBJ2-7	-	TGTGCCAGCAGCGAAGGCGGGGGGTCCTACGAGCAGTACTTC	CASSEGGGSYEQYF
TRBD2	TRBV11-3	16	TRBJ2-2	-	TGTGCCAGCAGCTTAGTAGGGACTAGCGGCACCGGGGAGCTGTTTTTT	CASSLVGTSGTGELFF
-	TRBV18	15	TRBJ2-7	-	TGTGCCAGCTCACTCGTTGTGGACAGACACTACGAGCAGTACTTC	CASSLVVDRHYEQYF
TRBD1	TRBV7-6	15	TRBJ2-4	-	TGTGCCAGCACCCAGGGGGCGGATGGACAAAACATTCAGTACTTC	CASTQGADGQNIQYF
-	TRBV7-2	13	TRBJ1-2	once	TGTGCCAGCAGCTCGGACAGCCTCTATGGCTACACCTTC	CASSSDSLYGYTF
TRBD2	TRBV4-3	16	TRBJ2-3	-	TGCGCCAGCAGCCAATCACGGGGGGGCCTGGGAGATACGCAGTATTTT	CASSQSRGGLGDTQYF
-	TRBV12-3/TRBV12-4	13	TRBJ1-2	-	TGTGCCAGCAGTCGTCAGGGGTCCTATGGCTACACCTTC	CASSRQGSYGYTF
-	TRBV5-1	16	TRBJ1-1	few	TGCGCCAGCAGCTGGTCGTTGGGGGGTGGGAACACTGAAGCTTTCTTT	CASSWSLGGGNTEAFF
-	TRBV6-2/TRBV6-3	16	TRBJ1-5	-	TGTGCCAGCAGTTATAACCAGATTTATAGCAATCAGCCCCAGCATTTT	CASSYNQIYSNQPQHF
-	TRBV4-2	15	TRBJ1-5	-	TGTGCCAGCAGCCAAGAAGGCGCCTCGGGTCAGCCCCAGCATTTT	CASSQEGASGQPQHF
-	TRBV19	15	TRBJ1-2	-	TGTGCCAGTAGTGCCTACGTTACAGGGTTCTATGGCTACACCTTC	CASSAYVTGFYGYTF
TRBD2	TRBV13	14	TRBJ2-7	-	TGTGCCAGCAGCTTAGGGGCTAGCGGGAGATGGATGTACTTC	CASSLGASGRWMYF
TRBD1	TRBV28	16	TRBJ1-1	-	TGTGCCAGCAGTTTAGGGTACGGGACAGGGGTCACTGAAGCTTTCTTT	CASSLGYGTGVTEAFF
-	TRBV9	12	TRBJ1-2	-	TGTGCCAGCAGCGCCGGGACTTTTGGCTACACCTTC	CASSAGTFGYTF
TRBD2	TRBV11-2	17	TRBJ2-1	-	TGTGCCAGCAGCCCCAGAGGCGGGAGTAGCTCCTACAATGAGCAGTTCTTC	CASSPRGGSSSYNEQFF
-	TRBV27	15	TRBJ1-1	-	TGTGCCAGCAGCCCCAGGGTCGCGATGAACACTGAAGCTTTCTTT	CASSPRVAMNTEAFF
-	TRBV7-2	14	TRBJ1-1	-	TGTGCCAGCAGCTTAGGACAGGTTAACACTGAAGCTTTCTTT	CASSLGQVNTEAFF
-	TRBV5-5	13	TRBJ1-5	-	TGTGCCAGCAGCTTCGGGGAGGAACAGCCCCAGCATTTT	CASSFGEEQPQHF
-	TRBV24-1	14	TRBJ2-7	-	TGTGCCACCAGTGAGAATGGACAGACCTACGAGCAGTACTTC	CATSENGQTYEQYF
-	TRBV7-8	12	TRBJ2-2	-	TGTGCCAGCAGCCCCTACACCGGGGAGCTGTTTTTT	CASSPYTGELFF
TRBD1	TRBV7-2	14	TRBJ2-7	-	TGTGCCAGCAGCTTCCAGGGGGCGGCCTACGAGCAGTACTTC	CASSFQGAAYEQYF
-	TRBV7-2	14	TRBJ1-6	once	TGTGCCAGCAGCCGCGACAGTCGGAACTCACCCCTCCACTTT	CASSRDSRNSPLHF
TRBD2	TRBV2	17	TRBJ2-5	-	TGTGCCAGCAGGGCCGGGACTAGCGGGGGGGCAGGAGAGACCCAGTACTTC	CASRAGTSGGAGETQYF
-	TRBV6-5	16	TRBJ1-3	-	TGTGCCAGCAGTTTAAGCTCAGGATTTTCGGGAAACACCATATATTTT	CASSLSSGFSGNTIYF
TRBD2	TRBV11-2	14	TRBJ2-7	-	TGTGCCAGCAGCTTTAGCGGGAGCTCCTACGAGCAGTACTTC	CASSFSGSSYEQYF
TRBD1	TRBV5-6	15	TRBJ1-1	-	TGTGCCAGCAGCCGGACAGGGGGCCCGAACACTGAAGCTTTCTTT	CASSRTGGPNTEAFF
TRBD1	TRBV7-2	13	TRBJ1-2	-	TGTGCCAGCAGACGACCGGGACAGGGAAGTCCTAACTTC	CASRRPGQGSPNF
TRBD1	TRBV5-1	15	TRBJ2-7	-	TGCGCCAGCAGCTTAACAGGACAGGGATCCTACGAGCAGTACTTC	CASSLTGQGSYEQYF
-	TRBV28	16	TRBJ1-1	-	TGTGCCAGCAGATCCCTGGGGGGGACCATGAACACTGAAGCTTTCTTT	CASRSLGGTMNTEAFF
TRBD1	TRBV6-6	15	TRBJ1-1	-	TGTGCCAGCAGAAAAGGGACAGGGGGACACACTGAAGCTTTCTTT	CASRKGTGGHTEAFF
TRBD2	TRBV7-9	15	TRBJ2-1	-	TGTGCCAGCAGCCAGAAAAAGCGGGACTACAATGAGCAGTTCTTC	CASSQKKRDYNEQFF
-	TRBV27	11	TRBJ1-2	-	TGTGCCAGCCGTTATCGCGATGGCTACACCTTC	CASRYRDGYTF
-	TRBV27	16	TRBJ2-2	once	TGTGCCAGCAGTTTATCGGGCGGGGTGAACACCGGGGAGCTGTTTTTT	CASSLSGGVNTGELFF